Each of the 32 T cell receptor beta chains below was sequenced from the same sample in a study of cytomegalovirus exposure and HLA in healthy donors. The PCR ran on 60 Vbeta and 13 Jbeta primers. The table came from immunoSEQ multiplex PCR; TCRdb's copy has only in-frame clones and leaves some out. The sample consists of roughly 150,000 clones, around 77% of them appearing once. Material for sequencing was PBMCs. These receptors were collected from a man under 40 in good health.

This clone was observed a handful of times. The CDR3 spells CASSLGQGNEKLFF. The DNA for the CDR3 is TGTGCCAGCAGCCTCGGACAGGGTAATGAAAAACTGTTTTTT. The rearrangement joins TRBV7-6 to TRBJ1-4; 8 bases are shared with TRBD1. There are 14 residues in the CDR3. Germline lookup yields CDR1 SGHVS and CDR2 FNYEAQ. Trimming cost V 5 bases and J 4 bases; bases outside gene matches: 3. The full variable domain, completed using reference TRBV7-6 and TRBJ1-4, is GAGVSQSPRYKVTKRGQDVALRCDPISGHVSLYWYRQALGQGPEFLTYFNYEAQQDKSGLPNDRFSAERPEGSISTLTIQRTEQRDSAMYRCASSLGQGNEKLFFGSGTQLSVL.

This chain uses TRBV7-9 with TRBJ2-5; D may be TRBD2 (6 bases). The germline gives CDR1 SEHNR, CDR2 FQNEAQ (reference sequence). This CDR3 contains 13 residues. The chain's CDR3 is CSIGRGGGETQYF. CDR3 bases: TGTTCCATCGGGCGGGGTGGAGGTGAGACCCAGTACTTC.

The chain couples TRBV10-1 to TRBJ2-5; the D gene is possibly TRBD2 (6 bases). The V end was cut by 8 bases, the J end by 5 bases, with 12 bases between. Germline CDR1 reads WNHNN; CDR2 reads SYGVQD (reference sequence). The CDR3 covers 12 residues. The CDR3 sequence is CASAGSGETQYF. DNA for the CDR3: TGCGCCAGCGCGGGATCCGGGGAGACCCAGTACTTC.

J is TRBJ2-5 and V is TRBV9; the match to TRBD2 covers 9 bases. This CDR3 is 16 amino acids long. Germline V CDR1 and CDR2: SGDLS, YYNGEE. After removal of 4 bases from V and 2 bases from J, the junction contained 9 bases not matched to a gene. DNA of the CDR3: TGTGCCAGCAGCCCTTTAGGCGGGAGGGTGCAAGAGACCCAGTACTTC. Its protein is CASSPLGGRVQETQYF.

The V gene is TRBV6-5, the J gene TRBJ2-3, with 8 nucleotides matching TRBD1. The CDR3 runs to 14 residues. V was pared by 5 bases and J by 7 bases, with 8 bases of the junction left unmatched. Looked up from germline, CDR1 is MNHEY and CDR2 is SVGAGI. CDR3 nucleotides: TGTGCCAGCAGTACAAGACAGGGGATAAATACGCAGTATTTT. The encoded protein is CASSTRQGINTQYF.

The chain carries TRBV5-6 and TRBJ2-7; the D is unclear. The CDR3 runs to 13 residues. Germline values: CDR1 SGHDT, CDR2 YYEEEE. V dropped 5 bases and J dropped 0 bases, with 9 bases sitting between them. CDR3 bases: TGTGCCAGCAGGAGCGTTAGCTCCTACGAGCAGTACTTC. Translation gives CASRSVSSYEQYF. The full variable domain, completed using reference TRBV5-6 and TRBJ2-7, is DAGVTQSPTHLIKTRGQQVTLRCSPKSGHDTVSWYQQALGQGPQFIFQYYEEEERQRGNFPDRFSGHQFPNYSSELNVNALLLGDSALYLCASRSVSSYEQYFGPGTRLTVT.

The V gene is TRBV7-9, the J gene TRBJ2-5; D is perhaps TRBD1 (5 bases). The CDR3 runs to 15 residues. Germline V gene data show CDR1 as SEHNR and CDR2 as FQNEAQ (reference sequence). V was cut by 2 bases and J by 0 bases, with 10 bases left in between. The CDR3 region has the DNA TGTGCCAGCAGCTTAATGGGGCTCGACCAAGAGACCCAGTACTTC. This encodes CASSLMGLDQETQYF. The whole variable domain, filled in from reference TRBV7-9 and TRBJ2-5, reads DTGVSQNPRHKITKRGQNVTFRCDPISEHNRLYWYRQTLGQGPEFLTYFQNEAQLEKSRLLSDRFSAERPKGSFSTLEIQRTEQGDSAMYLCASSLMGLDQETQYFGPGTRLLVL.

The chain has TRBV9 and TRBJ1-1; a weak D match, TRBD1 (6 bases). Germline loops: CDR1 SGDLS, CDR2 YYNGEE. Trimming took off 2 bases at V and 11 bases at J, with 16 bases between the two ends. The CDR3 contains 13 residues. CDR3 residues: CASSVGPGEWAFF. Here the CDR3 DNA reads TGTGCCAGCAGCGTGGGGCCAGGGGAGTGGGCTTTCTTT.

The rearrangement uses TRBV9 and TRBJ2-1; 12 bases align to TRBD2. CDR1 and CDR2 (germline): SGDLS, YYNGEE. V was clipped by 4 bases and J by 6 bases; unmatched bases: 8. The CDR3 consists of 16 residues. CDR3 DNA: TGTGCCAGCAGCTCAACCGGGACTAGCGGGTTCAATGAGCAGTTCTTC. Translated: CASSSTGTSGFNEQFF.

The gene calls are TRBV11-2 and TRBJ2-1; 7 bases line up with TRBD1. The CDR3 contains 13 residues. V was clipped by 5 bases and J by 9 bases; unmatched bases: 7. Germline V gives CDR1 SGHAT, CDR2 FQNNGV. Here the CDR3 DNA reads TGTGCCAGCAGCCTAAACCCAGGGGGTGAGCAGTTCTTC. Translation gives CASSLNPGGEQFF.

V usage is TRBV7-9 and J usage is TRBJ1-1; D unresolved. This CDR3 is built from 17 residues. Germline CDR1 is SEHNR and CDR2 is FQNEAQ (reference sequence). Trimming removed 0 bases at V and 0 bases at J, with 14 bases between. DNA for the CDR3: TGTGCCAGCAGCTTAGCCAGCGGAGCAAGCATGAACACTGAAGCTTTCTTT. Protein product: CASSLASGASMNTEAFF.

The chain has TRBV19 and TRBJ2-2; D perhaps matches TRBD2 (5 bases). Germline CDR1 reads LNHDA; CDR2 reads SQIVND (reference sequence). Between the trimmed V and J ends, which lost 6 bases and 2 bases, there was a span of 13 bases. The CDR3 is 15 amino acids. CDR3 in amino acids: CASRLLEGNTGELFF. For the CDR3, the DNA is TGTGCCAGTAGGCTCCTAGAGGGCAACACCGGGGAGCTGTTTTTT.

V is TRBV11-1 and J is TRBJ2-7, with 7 bases that match TRBD1. V lost 6 bases, J lost 6 bases, and 5 bases stayed unmatched. Per germline, CDR1 SGHAT and CDR2 FQDESV (reference sequence). The CDR3 is made up of 12 amino acids. The CDR3 region is CASRTTGREQYF. The CDR3 DNA reads TGTGCCAGCAGAACGACAGGGCGCGAGCAGTACTTC. Full variable domain (remainder filled in from reference TRBV11-1 and TRBJ2-7): EAEVAQSPRYKITEKSQAVAFWCDPISGHATLYWYRQILGQGPELLVQFQDESVVDDSQLPKDRFSAERLKGVDSTLKIQPAELGDSAMYLCASRTTGREQYFGPGTRLTVT.

The chain uses TRBV19 and TRBJ1-5, with 9 bases identical to TRBD1. V was clipped by 4 bases and J by 0 bases; unmatched bases: 7. Germline V lookup: CDR1 LNHDA, CDR2 SQIVND (reference sequence). CDR3 length: 17 residues. CDR3 region: CASSTGQGPYSNQPQHF. DNA for the CDR3: TGTGCCAGTAGTACGGGACAGGGCCCCTATAGCAATCAGCCCCAGCATTTT.

This sequence joins TRBV29-1 and TRBJ2-7; 8 bases map to TRBD2. The CDR3 consists of 13 residues. The J segment lost 2 bases and the V segment lost 4 bases, leaving 4 bases of the junction unmatched. CDR1 and CDR2 from the germline V gene are SQVTM and ANQGSEA. This CDR3 reads CSVAPGGAYEQYF. As DNA, the CDR3 is TGCAGCGTTGCTCCGGGAGGGGCCTACGAGCAGTACTTC.

The count of this clone is one. The chain uses TRBV19 and TRBJ2-2; D might be TRBD1 (5 bases). Germline values: CDR1 LNHDA, CDR2 SQIVND (reference sequence). V lost 5 bases, J lost 1 base, and 11 bases lay in between. CDR3 length: 15 residues. The CDR3: CASSSQGGNTGELFF. CDR3 nucleotides: TGTGCCAGTAGTTCCCAGGGTGGGAACACCGGGGAGCTGTTTTTT.

The chain recombines TRBV10-3 with TRBJ2-1, with TRBD2 matching 7 bases. The V segment lost 4 bases and the J segment 5 bases; nucleotides outside the gene matches: 5. This CDR3 is built from 14 residues. In germline, CDR1 is ENHRY, CDR2 SYGVKD. CDR3 sequence (DNA): TGTGCCATCAGTGCCCCCGGGGGGAACAATGAGCAGTTCTTC. Its translation is CAISAPGGNNEQFF.

This chain connects TRBV30 to TRBJ1-2; no clear D. V was clipped by 0 bases and J by 4 bases, with 18 bases between them. Looked up from germline, CDR1 is GTSNPN and CDR2 is SVGIG (reference sequence). CDR3 size: 16 residues. The CDR3 DNA follows: TGTGCCTGGAGTGTATCCCTTGGGAGGAAGTTCTATGGCTACACCTTC. Protein product: CAWSVSLGRKFYGYTF.

This clone was seen a few times. This chain joins TRBV27 and TRBJ2-5, with 10 positions matching TRBD1. V gave up 6 bases and J gave up 4 bases; unmatched junction bases: 8. CDR3 length: 15 residues. Germline V gene data show CDR1 as MNHEY and CDR2 as SMNVEV (reference sequence). CDR3 nucleotides: TGTGCCAGCAGACCACGACAGGGGGCGAGAGAGACCCAGTACTTC. Its protein is CASRPRQGARETQYF.

V is TRBV5-8 and J is TRBJ2-3, with 10 bases fitting TRBD2. V lost 3 bases, J lost 1 base, and 5 bases stayed unmatched. The CDR3 loop spans 16 amino acids. CDR1 and CDR2 from the germline V gene are SGHTS and YDEGEE. The CDR3 spells CASSYPGTSGTDTQYF. The DNA for the CDR3 is TGTGCCAGCAGCTATCCCGGGACTAGCGGCACAGATACGCAGTATTTT.

The chain is built from TRBV12-5 and TRBJ2-3, with D possibly TRBD2 on 5 matching bases. Deletions cut 6 bases from V and 0 bases from J, with 7 bases between. Germline-derived CDR1 and CDR2 are LGHNT and FRNRAP. The CDR3 runs 13 residues. The CDR3 loop is CASGSGSTDTQYF. CDR3 DNA: TGTGCTAGTGGCTCGGGGAGCACAGATACGCAGTATTTT.

This clone has more than one count but fewer than ten. V and J are TRBV9 and TRBJ2-7, with a possible D match to TRBD2 (6 bases). V lost 0 bases and J 6 bases, leaving 16 bases between the germline ends. The CDR3 has 15 amino acids. Per germline, CDR1 SGDLS and CDR2 YYNGEE. CDR3: CASSVDREPLAEQYF. The CDR3 DNA follows: TGTGCCAGCAGCGTAGACCGGGAGCCCCTCGCCGAGCAGTACTTC.

The count of this clone is one. Other DNA sequences in this specimen translate into the identical CDR3. This chain connects TRBV7-9 to TRBJ1-1; D is uncertain. The CDR3 loop spans 14 amino acids. Germline assignment: CDR1 SEHNR and CDR2 FQNEAQ (reference sequence). The V and J ends lost 4 bases and 0 bases respectively, with 9 bases between them. As DNA, the CDR3 is TGTGCCAGCAGCTCCCGGGAGATGAACACTGAAGCTTTCTTT. Translation gives CASSSREMNTEAFF.

This rearrangement joins TRBV11-3 to TRBJ2-3; 7 nucleotides agree with TRBD2. The V segment lost 4 bases and the J segment 4 bases; nucleotides outside the gene matches: 11. CDR1 and CDR2 from the germline V gene are SGHNT and YENEEA. This CDR3 is 16 amino acids long. The CDR3 bases are TGTGCCAGCAGCTCCGTGGCGGGGGTCAGGGCAGATACGCAGTATTTT. Amino acid sequence: CASSSVAGVRADTQYF.

The chain joins TRBV19 to TRBJ1-5, with 12 bases that match TRBD1. Germline values: CDR1 LNHDA, CDR2 SQIVND (reference sequence). This CDR3 comprises 17 residues. V lost 0 bases to trimming and J lost 6 bases; unmatched junction nucleotides: 6. CDR3 bases: TGTGCCAGTAGTATAGAAGGGGGACAGGGGGCTTTTCAGCCCCAGCATTTT. This encodes CASSIEGGQGAFQPQHF.

V and J are TRBV27 and TRBJ2-1, with 10 bases identical to TRBD2. The V gene end was trimmed by 2 bases and the J gene end by 4 bases; junction bases not matched to a gene: 8. Per the germline V gene, CDR1 is MNHEY and CDR2 is SMNVEV (reference sequence). The CDR3 length is 17 residues. Written as DNA, the CDR3 is TGTGCCAGCAGTTTACCTCTAGCGGGAGTGGGGTACAATGAGCAGTTCTTC. This codes for CASSLPLAGVGYNEQFF.

This chain joins TRBV30 and TRBJ2-5, with a tentative D call TRBD2 (6 bases). The germline V gene encodes CDR1 GTSNPN and CDR2 SVGIG (reference sequence). The V and J ends lost 2 bases and 4 bases respectively, with 11 bases between them. The CDR3 contains 13 residues. CDR3 in DNA: TGTGCCTGGAGTCTCGGGGGTGGAGAGACCCAGTACTTC. It encodes CAWSLGGGETQYF. The full variable domain, in which reference TRBV30 and TRBJ2-5 provide the parts outside the CDR3, is SQTIHQWPATLVQPVGSPLSLECTVEGTSNPNLYWYRQAAGRGLQLLFYSVGIGQISSEVPQNLSASRPQDRQFILSSKKLLLSDSGFYLCAWSLGGGETQYFGPGTRLLVL.

In nucleotides, the CDR3 is TGCGCCAGCAGCCGGGACAGGGCGTACGAGCAGTACTTC. Residues: CASSRDRAYEQYF. The chain combines TRBV5-1 with TRBJ2-5; 9 bases fit TRBD1. The better agreement between TRBJ2-7 and the DNA end casts doubt on the J call. This CDR3 is built from 13 residues. Germline assignment: CDR1 SGHRS and CDR2 YFSETQ.

The chain combines TRBV27 with TRBJ2-5; 7 positions agree with TRBD1. Germline values: CDR1 MNHEY, CDR2 SMNVEV (reference sequence). With V trimmed by 5 bases and J by 5 bases, 8 bases remained unmatched. The CDR3 totals 14 residues. The CDR3 region has the DNA TGTGCCAGCAGTGGGACAGTAGGTTGGGAGACCCAGTACTTC. It is translated as CASSGTVGWETQYF.

The CDR3 DNA sequence: TGTGCCAGCAGTCCTAGCGGGGGGGGCTCCTACAATGAGCAGTTCTTC. Translating gives CASSPSGGGSYNEQFF. V usage is TRBV27 and J usage is TRBJ2-1, with TRBD2 matching over 12 bases. The CDR3 has 16 residues. The V segment lost 5 bases and the J segment 0 bases; nucleotides outside the gene matches: 2. Germline CDR1 is MNHEY and CDR2 is SMNVEV (reference sequence).

This clone has just one count. The CDR3 here is CASTAGQSTDTQYF. CDR3 nucleotide sequence: TGTGCCAGCACCGCGGGACAGAGCACAGATACGCAGTATTTT. The V gene is TRBV9, the J gene TRBJ2-3, with D perhaps matching TRBD1 (7 bases). CDR1 SGDLS and CDR2 YYNGEE come from the germline V gene. CDR3 length: 14 residues. V lost 6 bases to trimming and J lost 0 bases, with 11 bases between them.

This chain uses TRBV28 with TRBJ2-6; no firm D call. CDR1 MDHEN and CDR2 SYDVKM come from the germline V gene. V was pared by 6 bases and J by 7 bases, with 7 bases between. The CDR3 runs 12 residues. CDR3 protein: CASRGPANVLTF. The DNA for the CDR3 is TGTGCCAGCAGGGGCCCAGCCAACGTCCTGACTTTC. The full variable domain, completed using reference TRBV28 and TRBJ2-6, is DVKVTQSSRYLVKRTGEKVFLECVQDMDHENMFWYRQDPGLGLRLIYFSYDVKMKEKGDIPEGYSVSREKKERFSLILESASTNQTSMYLCASRGPANVLTFGAGSRLTVL.